Presented here are 14 T cell receptor beta chains from one specimen sequenced in a study of T cells in Graves' hyperthyroidism and ophthalmopathy. RNA transcripts yielded amplified TCR beta CDR3 regions. Using the HTBI primer set, a first-round RT-PCR was run on the TCR CDR3. TCRdb analysed the multiplex PCR reads with MiXCR anew, one entry per CDR3 protein. The repertoire includes 300,000 to 450,000 distinct CDR3 sequences, roughly 17% of them detected once, and 30% to 40% sits in the top ten. The specimen was blood. The receptor source for this set is a woman in her twenties or thirties with Graves' hyperthyroidism that later progressed to Graves' ophthalmopathy.

This clonotype was picked up many times. V is TRBV27 and J is TRBJ2-1, with D tentatively TRBD1 (5 bases). The germline gives CDR1 MNHEY, CDR2 SMNVEV (reference sequence). Trimming removed 7 bases from V and 5 bases from J, with 12 bases in between. This CDR3 spans 13 amino acids. The CDR3 reads CASNLKGDNEQFF. The CDR3, as DNA: TGTGCCAGCAACTTAAAAGGGGACAATGAGCAGTTCTTC.

At least ten counts were recorded for this clonotype. The chain links TRBV6-1 to TRBJ2-7, with D perhaps matching TRBD1 (6 bases). Trimming stripped 2 bases from V and 2 bases from J, with 16 bases between. The germline gives CDR1 MNHNS, CDR2 SASEGT. The CDR3 runs 16 residues. CDR3 loop: CASSESQGIVAYEQYF. The CDR3 DNA reads as TGTGCCAGCAGTGAATCTCAGGGGATTGTCGCCTACGAGCAGTACTTC.

About this clonotype: Since a much larger clone is just one base distant, this may be a read error. The chain has TRBV18 and TRBJ2-5; D not resolved. Germline CDR1 is KGHSH and CDR2 is LQKENI. The CDR3 is 13 amino acids. Written as DNA, the CDR3 is TGTGCCAACTCACCGGCCGGACAAGAGACCCAGTACTTC. The encoded protein is CANSPAGQETQYF.

V is TRBV5-8 and J is TRBJ1-1; tentative D call: TRBD1 (5 bases). This CDR3 contains 18 residues. The V end lost 0 bases, the J end lost 5 bases, and 23 bases lay between the germline ends. Germline V gene sequence: CDR1 SGHTS, CDR2 YDEGEE. The CDR3 loop is CASSLAAGRHVSRTEAFF. The CDR3 DNA reads TGTGCCAGCAGCTTGGCGGCAGGGCGACATGTTAGTCGTACTGAAGCTTTCTTT.

A note on this clonotype: A much larger clone lies one base from this, so it may be a read error. The genes are TRBV5-1 and TRBJ2-7; D perhaps matches TRBD1 (6 bases). The CDR3 runs to 14 residues. From germline, CDR1 is SGHRS and CDR2 YFSETQ. Trimming cost V 5 bases and J 0 bases, with 12 bases left between them. CDR3 DNA sequence: TGCGCCAGCAGACGGTCAGGGGACTCCTACGAGCAGTACTTC. The encoded protein is CASRRSGDSYEQYF.

This clonotype appeared many times. The V and J genes are TRBV24-1 and TRBJ2-5, with D possibly TRBD1 on 6 matching bases. The CDR3 covers 15 residues. The germline gives CDR1 KGHDR, CDR2 SFDVKD. V was cut by 7 bases and J by 2 bases, with 16 bases left in between. CDR3 DNA: TGTGCCACCAGCGCTGGACAGACCATTCAAGAGACCCAGTACTTC. It encodes CATSAGQTIQETQYF.

A note on this clonotype: A much larger clone lies one base from this, so it may be a read error. The V gene is TRBV27, the J gene TRBJ1-5; D gene unclear. Germline assignment: CDR1 MNHEY and CDR2 SMNVEV (reference sequence). The CDR3 consists of 13 residues. The ends were cut back, 8 bases at V and 5 bases at J, with 13 bases in the middle. In DNA, the CDR3 is TGTGCCAGCGGAGGGTGGGCTTATCAGCCCCAGCATTTT. Amino acids: CASGGWAYQPQHF.

In this sample, this clonotype turned up a few times. For the CDR3, the DNA is TGCAGTGCTAGCCGTCGTACAGGGAAGCTCGATCAGCCCCAGCATTTT. It specifies CSASRRTGKLDQPQHF. The chain employs TRBV20-1 and TRBJ1-5, with a weak D call TRBD1 (6 bases). Germline CDR1 is DFQATT and CDR2 is SNEGSKA (reference sequence). The CDR3 spans 16 residues. V gave up 3 bases and J gave up 5 bases, with 20 bases separating them.

There are many counts of this clonotype. The gene calls are TRBV3-1 and TRBJ1-4; the match to TRBD1 covers 9 bases. The CDR3 has 15 residues. Trimming removed 0 bases from V and 9 bases from J; junction bases left unmatched: 5. Germline loops: CDR1 LGHDT, CDR2 YNNKEL (reference sequence). The CDR3: CASSQEGQGLKKLFF. Written as DNA, the CDR3 is TGTGCCAGCAGCCAAGAGGGACAGGGTCTAAAAAAACTGTTTTTT.

This clonotype came up many times. This chain links TRBV6-1 with TRBJ1-2; the D gene is possibly TRBD1 (5 bases). This CDR3 region has 13 residues. V was clipped by 8 bases and J by 5 bases, with 15 bases between them. Germline CDR1 reads MNHNS; CDR2 reads SASEGT. The chain's CDR3 is CASRGQGWYGYTF. As DNA, the CDR3 is TGTGCCAGCCGCGGGCAGGGTTGGTATGGCTACACCTTC.

This clonotype came up many times. The chain links TRBV3-1 to TRBJ1-2; perhaps TRBD1 as D (5 bases). CDR1 and CDR2 from the germline V gene are LGHDT and YNNKEL (reference sequence). The CDR3 runs to 12 residues. V shed 6 bases and J shed 2 bases, with 7 bases lying between them. This CDR3 is CASRGRNYGYTF. In DNA form, the CDR3 reads TGTGCCAGCAGGGGGCGAAACTATGGCTACACCTTC.

This chain uses TRBV6-2 or TRBV6-3 with TRBJ2-1, with 9 bases lining up with TRBD2. Germline-derived CDR1 and CDR2 are MNHEY and SVGEGT. The CDR3 contains 15 residues. Trimming at V came to 7 bases and at J to 5 bases, leaving 9 bases not matched to a gene. The CDR3 bases are TGTGCCAGCACCCCGGGACTAGCATCTAACAATGAGCAGTTCTTC. It encodes CASTPGLASNNEQFF.

This sequence joins TRBV2 and TRBJ2-3; D is uncertain. Germline V gene data show CDR1 as SNHLY and CDR2 as FYNNEI. V dropped 6 bases and J dropped 0 bases, with 13 bases sitting between them. The CDR3 covers 15 residues. The CDR3 nucleotides are TGTGCCAGCAGGCAAGGACCACCTAGCACAGATACGCAGTATTTT. As protein: CASRQGPPSTDTQYF. The complete variable domain, with remaining parts taken from reference TRBV2 and TRBJ2-3, reads EPEVTQTPSHQVTQMGQEVILRCVPISNHLYFYWYRQILGQKVEFLVSFYNNEISEKSEIFDDQFSVERPDGSNFTLKIRSTKLEDSAMYFCASRQGPPSTDTQYFGPGTRLTVL.

This clonotype showed up just a few times. The chain has TRBV20-1 and TRBJ2-7; either TRBD1 or TRBD2 may supply D (5 bases each). Trimming took off 4 bases at V and 5 bases at J, with 18 bases between the two ends. The germline CDR1 and CDR2 sequences are DFQATT and SNEGSKA (reference sequence). CDR3 length: 14 residues. CDR3 bases: TGCAGTGCTATACGGGGCAGGGAGACAAACGAGCAGTACTTC. Protein sequence: CSAIRGRETNEQYF.